This T cell receptor (beta chain) originates from a study of T cells in women clearing cervical HPV infection. Study findings and constraints: Combining TCR richness with V gene abundances gave approximately 0.8 AUC. CIN3+ cases had significantly higher TCR richness than controls; evenness did not differ. T-cell numbers per sample were unknown and may explain richness differences. TRBV6-7 abundance was lower in cases than controls (around 0.1% versus 0.15%).

CDR1 LNHDA and CDR2 SQIVND come from the germline V gene (reference sequence). This CDR3 is 13 amino acids long. A remark on this clone: Its antigen is still unknown. Sequence at one end of the junction differs from germline and may be a read error. Read data end 3 residues before the CDR3 end; the end is taken from the germline J gene. This same CDR3 is encoded by further DNA sequences in the sample.

Libraries were prepared by immunoSEQ multiplex PCR; TCRdb keeps only in-frame clonotypes and omits some of them. The sample's table shows 39,000 or so clones. Material for sequencing was blood buffy coat. The V and J genes are TRBV19 and TRBJ1-3; D is undetermined. The receptor was isolated from a woman aged 18-70 years with a cervical HPV16 infection that either progressed to CIN3+ or cleared (not recorded which). The part of the CDR3 DNA that was read is TGTGCCAGTAGTAAGGACTCTGGAAACACA. Its protein product is CASSKDSGNT. The whole CDR3 region reads CASSKDSGNTIYF.